The 3 T cell receptor beta chains given below trace back to one sample, sequenced in a study of read filtering for tumor transcriptome and immune sequencing (dated by TCRdb to 2020 to 2021). The reads were generated on an Illumina HiSeq 4000. TCR libraries were constructed from approximately 360 ng RNA using the Immunoverse kit, and molecular barcoded adaptors covering alpha/delta and beta/gamma chains were employed. TCRdb trimmed the raw reads at Q25, called clones with MiXCR and kept productive beta chains. Rows are combined by CDR3 protein, so each entry shows the most common genes and DNA. The sample includes approximately 90,000 distinct CDR3 sequences, with about a fifth observed a single time. About an eighth of the sample is in the top ten clones. Sequencing input: a population of CD138-negative cells sorted from bone marrow. The cell subset or site label on this specimen signifies: bone marrow mononuclear cells depleted of CD138+ plasma/myeloma cells by negative magnetic selection. The receptors derive from a donor aged 40 or over with multiple myeloma.

The genes are TRBV12-3 or TRBV12-4 and TRBJ2-5; D not certain. The CDR3 is 11 amino acids. V lost 5 bases and J lost 5, with 6 bases in between. The chain's CDR3 is CASSVGETQYF. The DNA for the CDR3 is TGTGCCAGCAGTGTTGGGGAGACCCAGTACTTC.

This clonotype appeared many times. The chain is built from TRBV6-2 or TRBV6-3 and TRBJ2-2; D possibly corresponds to TRBD1 (5 bases). The CDR3 loop spans 17 amino acids. Trimming cost V 0 bases and J 6 bases, with 17 bases left between them. Germline CDR1 and CDR2: MNHEY and SVGEGT. The CDR3 loop is CASSYSQYGKGAGELFF. The CDR3 DNA sequence: TGTGCCAGCAGTTACTCCCAGTACGGAAAAGGGGCCGGGGAGCTGTTTTTT.

This clonotype occurred many times. The chain has TRBV29-1 and TRBJ1-2; TRBD1 matches 7 bases. After removal of 1 base from V and 1 base from J, the junction contained 3 bases not matched to a gene. This CDR3 region has 14 residues. Germline V gene lookup returns CDR1 SQVTM and CDR2 ANQGSEA. This CDR3 is CSVEGRGDNYGYTF. The CDR3 region has the DNA TGCAGCGTTGAAGGCAGGGGGGATAACTATGGCTACACCTTC.